The present T cell receptor (beta chain) was sequenced within a study of beta chain features in type 1 diabetes. cDNA synthesis used the whole RNA isolate, giving expressed TCRB sequences. Profiled with immunoSEQ multiplex PCR; TCRdb holds only in-frame clones, not every one. This sample carries roughly 290,000 clones, approximately 8.1% of them seen once, and the ten largest clones take more than 0.8%. V gave up 0 bases and J gave up 6 bases, with 15 bases separating them. This CDR3 has 15 amino acids. Germline V lookup: CDR1 SGHNT, CDR2 YYREEE (reference sequence). Ten or more counts support this clone.

The rearrangement joins TRBV5-4 to TRBJ1-2, with D perhaps TRBD1 (6 bases). The specimen sequenced was central memory CD4+ T cells from blood. The source of this sequence is a woman under 30 in good health. This chain's CDR3 is CASSLVSQGLHGYTF. For the CDR3, the DNA is TGTGCCAGCAGCTTGGTATCTCAGGGGCTCCATGGCTACACCTTC.